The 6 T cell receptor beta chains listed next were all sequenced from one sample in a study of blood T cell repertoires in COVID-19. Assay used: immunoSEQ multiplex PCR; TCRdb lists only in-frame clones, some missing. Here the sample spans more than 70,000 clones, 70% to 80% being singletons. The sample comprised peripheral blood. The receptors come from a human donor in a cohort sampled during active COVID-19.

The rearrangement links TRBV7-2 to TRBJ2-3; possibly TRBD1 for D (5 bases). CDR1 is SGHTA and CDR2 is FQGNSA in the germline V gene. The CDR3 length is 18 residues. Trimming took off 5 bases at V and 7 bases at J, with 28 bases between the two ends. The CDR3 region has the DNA TGTGCCAGCAGCCCCCTCCAGTCGACAGCCCAAGGGCAAAATACGCAGTATTTT. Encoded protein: CASSPLQSTAQGQNTQYF. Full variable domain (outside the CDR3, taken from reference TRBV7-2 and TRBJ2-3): GAGVSQSPSNKVTEKGKDVELRCDPISGHTALYWYRQSLGQGLEFLIYFQGNSAPDKSGLPSDRFSAERTGGSVSTLTIQRTQQEDSAVYLCASSPLQSTAQGQNTQYFGPGTRLTVL.

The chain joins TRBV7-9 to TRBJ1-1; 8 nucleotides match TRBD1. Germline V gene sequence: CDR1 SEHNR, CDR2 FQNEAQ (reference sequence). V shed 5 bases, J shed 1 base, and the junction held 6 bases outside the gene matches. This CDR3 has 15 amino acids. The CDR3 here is CASSPMQGANTEAFF. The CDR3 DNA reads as TGTGCCAGCAGCCCTATGCAGGGGGCGAACACTGAAGCTTTCTTT.

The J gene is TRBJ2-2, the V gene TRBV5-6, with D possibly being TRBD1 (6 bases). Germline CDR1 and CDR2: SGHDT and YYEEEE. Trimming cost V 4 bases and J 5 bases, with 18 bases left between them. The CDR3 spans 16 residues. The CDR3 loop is CASSGGGAFKTGELFF. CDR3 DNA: TGTGCCAGCAGCGGGGGCGGAGCATTTAAAACCGGGGAGCTGTTTTTT. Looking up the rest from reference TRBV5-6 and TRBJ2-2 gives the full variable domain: DAGVTQSPTHLIKTRGQQVTLRCSPKSGHDTVSWYQQALGQGPQFIFQYYEEEERQRGNFPDRFSGHQFPNYSSELNVNALLLGDSALYLCASSGGGAFKTGELFFGEGSRLTVL.

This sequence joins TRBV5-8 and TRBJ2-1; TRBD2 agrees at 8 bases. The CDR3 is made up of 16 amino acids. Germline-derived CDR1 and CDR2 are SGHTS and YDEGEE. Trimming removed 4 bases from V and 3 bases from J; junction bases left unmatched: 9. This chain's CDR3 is CASSLGLAGSYNEQFF. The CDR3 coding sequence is TGTGCCAGCAGCCTGGGATTAGCGGGAAGCTACAATGAGCAGTTCTTC.

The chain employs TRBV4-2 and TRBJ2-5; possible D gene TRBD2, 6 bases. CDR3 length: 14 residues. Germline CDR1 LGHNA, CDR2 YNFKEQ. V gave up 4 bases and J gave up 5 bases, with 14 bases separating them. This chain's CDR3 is CASSPVEGWETQYF. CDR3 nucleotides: TGTGCCAGCAGCCCAGTGGAGGGTTGGGAGACCCAGTACTTC.

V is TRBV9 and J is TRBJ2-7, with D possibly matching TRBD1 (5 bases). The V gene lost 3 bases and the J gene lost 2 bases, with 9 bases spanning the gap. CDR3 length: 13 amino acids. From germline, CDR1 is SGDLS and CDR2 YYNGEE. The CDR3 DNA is TGTGCCAGCAGCGGGGGCCTGACCTACGAGCAGTACTTC. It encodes CASSGGLTYEQYF.